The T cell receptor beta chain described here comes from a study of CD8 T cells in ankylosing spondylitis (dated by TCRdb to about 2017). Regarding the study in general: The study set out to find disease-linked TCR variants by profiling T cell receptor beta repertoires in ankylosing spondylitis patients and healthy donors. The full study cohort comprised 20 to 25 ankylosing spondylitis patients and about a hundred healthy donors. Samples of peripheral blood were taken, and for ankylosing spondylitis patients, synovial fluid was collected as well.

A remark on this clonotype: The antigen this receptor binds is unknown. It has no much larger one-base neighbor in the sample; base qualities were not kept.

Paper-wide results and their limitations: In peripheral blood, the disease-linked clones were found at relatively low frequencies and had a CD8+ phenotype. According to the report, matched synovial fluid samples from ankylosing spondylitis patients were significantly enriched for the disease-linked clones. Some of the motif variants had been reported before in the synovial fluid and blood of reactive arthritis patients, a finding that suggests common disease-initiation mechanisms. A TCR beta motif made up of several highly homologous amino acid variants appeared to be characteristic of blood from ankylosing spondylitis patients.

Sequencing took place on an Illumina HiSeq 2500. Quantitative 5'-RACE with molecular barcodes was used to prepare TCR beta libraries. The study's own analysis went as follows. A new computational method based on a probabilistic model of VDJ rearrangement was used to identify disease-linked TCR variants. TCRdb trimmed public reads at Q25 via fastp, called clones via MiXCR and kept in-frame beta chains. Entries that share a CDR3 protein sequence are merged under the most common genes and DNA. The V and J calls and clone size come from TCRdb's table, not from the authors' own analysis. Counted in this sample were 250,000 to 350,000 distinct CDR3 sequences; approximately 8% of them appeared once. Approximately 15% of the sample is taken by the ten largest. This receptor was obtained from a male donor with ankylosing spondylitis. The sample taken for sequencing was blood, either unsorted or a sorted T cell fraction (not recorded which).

The base sequence is TGCGCCAGCAGCTTGACTGATGGAAACACCATATATTTT. Its protein is CASSLTDGNTIYF. The chain employs TRBV5-1 and TRBJ1-3, with no reliable assignment of the D segment. V is pared back by 1 base and J by 3 bases, with 5 bases lying between the germline termini. Looking up the germline V gene yields CDR1 SGHRS and CDR2 YFSETQ. Spanning cysteine to phenylalanine, the CDR3 consists of 13 amino acids. Only CDR3 DNA remains: 39 bases, in frame from the first base.